The present T cell receptor beta chain was sequenced within a study of T cell changes during pregnancy in multiple sclerosis. Sequenced by immunoSEQ multiplex PCR; TCRdb stores in-frame clones only, minus some. The table includes 45,000 to 60,000 clones, about nine tenths detected once. CDR1 is KGHSH, CDR2 LQKENI, per germline. Trimming took 6 bases from V and 7 from J; bases not matched to a gene: 8. The CDR3 length is 14 residues. This TCR was sampled from a female donor in good health, enrolled as a control in a pregnancy study. The rearrangement links TRBV18 to TRBJ2-7, with TRBD1 matching 11 bases. Specimen: CD4+ T cells from peripheral blood mononuclear cells, collected after pregnancy. CDR3 protein: CASSLGQGAREQYF. CDR3 coding DNA: TGTGCCAGCTCCCTTGGACAGGGGGCGCGGGAGCAGTACTTC.